This T cell receptor (beta chain) was sequenced in a study of control samples from healthy donors and cancer patients. This clone is a singleton in its sample. Method: immunoSEQ multiplex PCR; TCRdb's copy keeps in-frame clones and lacks some. This sample has fewer than 200,000 clones, with just under 95% found just once. Germline V lookup: CDR1 SGHDN, CDR2 FVKESK. CDR3 size: 15 residues. V lost 4 bases and J 4 bases, leaving 16 bases between the germline ends. V usage is TRBV14 and J usage is TRBJ2-5; TRBD1 is a possible D gene (5 bases). The sequence was obtained from a woman between 55 and 75 years old in good health. The sample was blood. CDR3 sequence: CASSRGVGFLETQYF. Here the CDR3 DNA reads TGTGCCAGCAGCCGGGGCGTGGGCTTCCTAGAGACCCAGTACTTC.